Sequencing of this TCR beta chain was carried out in a study of blood T cells in healthy people across ages. About this clonotype itself: A much larger clone sits a single nucleotide away, making a read error possible.

Looked up from germline, CDR1 is ENHRY and CDR2 is SYGVKD. The CDR3 contains 17 residues. Trimming took 4 bases from V and 11 from J; bases not matched to a gene: 17. Peripheral blood samples of roughly 10 milliliters were drawn from each donor. It was with a sample-barcoded 5' primer and a J-beta primer mix that a second PCR of roughly 7 to 12 cycles was run. MiXCR, applied by TCRdb to the 5' RACE reads, yields one record per CDR3 protein. The sample carries about 1.6 million distinct CDR3 sequences, around 35% recorded once. Material: blood. The V and J genes are TRBV10-3 and TRBJ2-5; 12 nucleotides line up with TRBD2. This receptor was obtained from a woman younger than 45 in good health. For the CDR3, the DNA is TGTGCCATCAGTGCCACGGGCCTAGCGGGGGGGTACAATGAGCAGTACTTC. Residues: CAISATGLAGGYNEQYF.